Below are 5 T cell receptor beta chains sequenced from a single sample in a study of beta chain features in type 1 diabetes. Reverse transcribing all isolated RNA meant expressed TCRB transcripts were sequenced. Only in-frame clones appear in the TCRdb table, and some are missing; sequencing was by immunoSEQ multiplex PCR. The sample has fewer than 150,000 clones, 6.9% seen once. Sequenced material: central memory CD4+ T cells from blood. These receptors all come from a woman younger than 45 in good health.

The chain is built from TRBV6-6 and TRBJ1-2; D gene unclear. The germline V gene encodes CDR1 MNHNY and CDR2 SVGAGI (reference sequence). The length of the CDR3 is 12 residues. Trimming pared 4 bases from V and 12 bases from J, leaving 15 bases between. The DNA of the CDR3 is TGTGCCAGCAGTTCCCCGGAGAAGGAGAACACCTTC. Residues: CASSSPEKENTF.

This clone was found a few times. The chain combines TRBV28 with TRBJ2-1, with 7 bases aligning to TRBD2. Germline-derived CDR1 and CDR2 are MDHEN and SYDVKM. CDR3 length: 14 residues. Germline trimming cut 6 bases from V and 8 bases from J; bases unmatched to any gene: 10. The CDR3 protein is CASSPGGVGDEQFF. As DNA, the CDR3 is TGTGCCAGCAGCCCGGGGGGTGTTGGAGATGAGCAGTTCTTC.

A word on this clone: The same CDR3 also results from other DNA sequences found in this sample. The chain joins TRBV18 to TRBJ2-7; TRBD1 matches 10 bases. The CDR3 is 15 amino acids. In germline, CDR1 is KGHSH, CDR2 LQKENI. The V and J ends lost 1 base and 2 bases, in that order; junction bases with no gene match: 2. The CDR3 reads CASSPLGQGTYEQYF. CDR3 bases: TGTGCCAGCTCACCACTGGGACAGGGGACCTACGAGCAGTACTTC.

The chain carries TRBV11-3 and TRBJ1-1; D unclear. V lost 1 base, J lost 1 base, and 7 bases lay in between. Per the germline V gene, CDR1 is SGHNT and CDR2 is YENEEA. The CDR3 sequence is 14 residues long. CDR3 region: CASSLGHQNTEAFF. The CDR3 nucleotides are TGTGCCAGCAGCTTAGGACATCAGAACACTGAAGCTTTCTTT.

This clone has only a few counts. V gene TRBV7-9 combines with J gene TRBJ2-3, with 7 bases that match TRBD1. Trimming took 5 bases from V and 4 from J; bases not matched to a gene: 12. The CDR3 spans 16 residues. CDR1 is SEHNR, CDR2 FQNEAQ, per germline (reference sequence). DNA of the CDR3: TGTGCCAGCAGCCCCCACCTGGGACAGCTTGCAGATACGCAGTATTTT. It yields the protein CASSPHLGQLADTQYF.